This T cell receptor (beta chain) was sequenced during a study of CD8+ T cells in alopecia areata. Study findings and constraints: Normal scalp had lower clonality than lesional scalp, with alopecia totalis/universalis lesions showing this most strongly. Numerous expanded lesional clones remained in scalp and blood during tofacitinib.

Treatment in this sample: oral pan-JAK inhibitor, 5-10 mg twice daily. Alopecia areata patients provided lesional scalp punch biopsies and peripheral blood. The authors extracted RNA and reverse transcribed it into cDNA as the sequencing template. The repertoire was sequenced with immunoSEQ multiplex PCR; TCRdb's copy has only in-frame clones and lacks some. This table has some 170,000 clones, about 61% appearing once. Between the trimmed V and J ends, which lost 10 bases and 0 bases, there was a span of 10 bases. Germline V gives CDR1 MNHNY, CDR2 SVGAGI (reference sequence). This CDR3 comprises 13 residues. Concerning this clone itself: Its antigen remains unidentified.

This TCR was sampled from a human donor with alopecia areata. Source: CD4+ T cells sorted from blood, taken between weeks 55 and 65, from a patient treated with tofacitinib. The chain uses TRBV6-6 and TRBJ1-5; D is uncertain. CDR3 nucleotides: TGTGCCATCAAGCTGGGTAGCAATCAGCCCCAGCATTTT. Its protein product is CAIKLGSNQPQHF.